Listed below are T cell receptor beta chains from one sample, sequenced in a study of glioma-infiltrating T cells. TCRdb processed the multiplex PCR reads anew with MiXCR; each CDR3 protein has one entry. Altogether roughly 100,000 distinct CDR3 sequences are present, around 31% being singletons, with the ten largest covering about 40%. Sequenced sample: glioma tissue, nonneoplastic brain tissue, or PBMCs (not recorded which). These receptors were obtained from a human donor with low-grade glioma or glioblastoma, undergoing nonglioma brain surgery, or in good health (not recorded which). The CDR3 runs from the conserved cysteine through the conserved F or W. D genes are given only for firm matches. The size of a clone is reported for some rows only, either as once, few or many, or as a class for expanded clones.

CDR3 protein: CASSLSARGNTEAFF
CDR3 DNA: TGTGCCAGCAGTTTATCCGCCAGGGGAAACACTGAAGCTTTCTTT
J gene: TRBJ1-1
D gene: -
V gene: TRBV6-2/TRBV6-3
clone size: many

CDR3 protein: CASSLDRGYETGELFF
CDR3 DNA: TGTGCCAGCAGCCTCGACAGGGGGTATGAGACCGGGGAGCTGTTTTTT
J gene: TRBJ2-2
D gene: TRBD1
V gene: TRBV12-3/TRBV12-4
clone size: few

CDR3 protein: CSARAAGQPRQETQYF
CDR3 DNA: TGCAGTGCTAGAGCGGCCGGACAGCCCCGCCAAGAGACCCAGTACTTC
J gene: TRBJ2-5
D gene: -
V gene: TRBV20-1
clone size: many

CDR3 protein: CASRTGGADTQYF
CDR3 DNA: TGTGCCAGCAGAACAGGGGGCGCAGATACGCAGTATTTT
J gene: TRBJ2-3
D gene: TRBD1
V gene: TRBV28
clone size: many

CDR3 protein: CASSLWGGETQYF
CDR3 DNA: TGTGCCAGCAGTTTATGGGGAGGGGAGACCCAGTACTTC
J gene: TRBJ2-5
D gene: TRBD2
V gene: TRBV28
clone size: few

CDR3 protein: CASRLTGGGGYNEQFF
CDR3 DNA: TGTGCCAGCAGACTTACAGGGGGGGGGGGATACAATGAGCAGTTCTTC
J gene: TRBJ2-1
D gene: -
V gene: TRBV27
clone size: many

CDR3 protein: CATRDGYGYTF
CDR3 DNA: TGTGCCACCCGGGACGGTTATGGCTACACCTTC
J gene: TRBJ1-2
D gene: -
V gene: TRBV6-1
clone size: many

CDR3 protein: CASSPDGLRNTYEQYF
CDR3 DNA: TGTGCCAGCAGCCCCGACGGTCTACGAAATACCTACGAGCAGTACTTC
J gene: TRBJ2-7
D gene: -
V gene: TRBV7-6
clone size: few

CDR3 protein: CASSLYRPNTEAFF
CDR3 DNA: TGTGCCAGCAGTTTATACAGGCCGAACACTGAAGCTTTCTTT
J gene: TRBJ1-1
D gene: -
V gene: TRBV27
clone size: many

CDR3 protein: CASGLVGGQYEQYF
CDR3 DNA: TGTGCTAGTGGTTTGGTAGGAGGACAATACGAGCAGTACTTC
J gene: TRBJ2-7
D gene: -
V gene: TRBV12-5
clone size: -

CDR3 protein: CASSPGLAPTDTQYF
CDR3 DNA: TGTGCCAGTAGTCCGGGACTAGCTCCCACAGATACGCAGTATTTT
J gene: TRBJ2-3
D gene: TRBD2
V gene: TRBV19
clone size: -

CDR3 protein: CASSPAGPLYEQYF
CDR3 DNA: TGTGCCAGTAGTCCAGCGGGACCCCTCTACGAGCAGTACTTC
J gene: TRBJ2-7
D gene: TRBD2
V gene: TRBV19
clone size: -

CDR3 protein: CASSPQPSGVQNTQYF
CDR3 DNA: TGTGCCAGCAGCCCACAGCCTAGCGGGGTACAGAATACGCAGTATTTT
J gene: TRBJ2-3
D gene: TRBD2
V gene: TRBV7-2
clone size: -

CDR3 protein: CASSVSHGQAAGGRETQYF
CDR3 DNA: TGTGCCAGCAGTGTTTCCCACGGACAGGCGGCGGGGGGTCGAGAGACCCAGTACTTC
J gene: TRBJ2-5
D gene: -
V gene: TRBV2
clone size: -

CDR3 protein: CASSDDRGLNTEAFF
CDR3 DNA: TGTGCCAGCAGCGACGACAGGGGATTGAACACTGAAGCTTTCTTT
J gene: TRBJ1-1
D gene: TRBD1
V gene: TRBV2
clone size: -

CDR3 protein: CASSLAGLTSGVIGYNEQFF
CDR3 DNA: TGTGCCAGCAGCTTAGCGGGCTTGACTAGCGGGGTAATAGGGTACAATGAGCAGTTCTTC
J gene: TRBJ2-1
D gene: TRBD2
V gene: TRBV7-2
clone size: -

CDR3 protein: CASSEIGGGTDTQYF
CDR3 DNA: TGTGCCAGCAGCGAGATCGGCGGAGGCACAGATACGCAGTATTTT
J gene: TRBJ2-3
D gene: -
V gene: TRBV14
clone size: many

CDR3 protein: CASSYSLANKQETQYF
CDR3 DNA: TGTGCCAGCAGTTACTCACTAGCGAACAAGCAAGAGACCCAGTACTTC
J gene: TRBJ2-5
D gene: TRBD2
V gene: TRBV6-6
clone size: many

CDR3 protein: CASRRQGSSNQPQHF
CDR3 DNA: TGTGCCAGCAGGAGACAGGGGAGTAGCAATCAGCCCCAGCATTTT
J gene: TRBJ1-5
D gene: TRBD1
V gene: TRBV6-1
clone size: many

CDR3 protein: CASSPQDSYEQYF
CDR3 DNA: TGTGCCAGCTCACCCCAGGACTCCTACGAGCAGTACTTC
J gene: TRBJ2-7
D gene: -
V gene: TRBV18
clone size: -

CDR3 protein: CASSLAEEGTNEKLFF
CDR3 DNA: TGTGCCAGCAGCTTAGCAGAGGAGGGCACTAATGAAAAACTGTTTTTT
J gene: TRBJ1-4
D gene: -
V gene: TRBV7-6
clone size: many

CDR3 protein: CASSLARSTDTQYF
CDR3 DNA: TGTGCCAGCAGCTTAGCCCGGAGCACAGATACGCAGTATTTT
J gene: TRBJ2-3
D gene: -
V gene: TRBV11-2
clone size: -

CDR3 protein: CASRGTPRGTDTQYF
CDR3 DNA: TGTGCCAGCAGGGGTACCCCGCGTGGCACAGATACGCAGTATTTT
J gene: TRBJ2-3
D gene: -
V gene: TRBV3-1
clone size: -

CDR3 protein: CSARWRDEQYF
CDR3 DNA: TGCAGTGCTAGGTGGAGGGACGAGCAGTACTTC
J gene: TRBJ2-7
D gene: -
V gene: TRBV20-1
clone size: medium-sized

CDR3 protein: CASRSVYEQFF
CDR3 DNA: TGTGCCAGCAGGTCCGTTTATGAGCAGTTCTTC
J gene: TRBJ2-1
D gene: -
V gene: TRBV2
clone size: few

CDR3 protein: CTSSQGMGNQPQHF
CDR3 DNA: TGTACCAGCAGCCAAGGGATGGGCAATCAGCCCCAGCATTTT
J gene: TRBJ1-5
D gene: -
V gene: TRBV7-9
clone size: -

CDR3 protein: CASNKQGSTEAFF
CDR3 DNA: TGTGCCAGCAATAAACAGGGAAGTACTGAAGCTTTCTTT
J gene: TRBJ1-1
D gene: -
V gene: TRBV6-1
clone size: many

CDR3 protein: CASSLTPGNYGYTF
CDR3 DNA: TGTGCCAGCAGTTTAACTCCAGGGAACTATGGCTACACCTTC
J gene: TRBJ1-2
D gene: -
V gene: TRBV28
clone size: many

CDR3 protein: CSARDHSRETEAFF
CDR3 DNA: TGCAGTGCTAGAGATCATAGCAGGGAGACTGAAGCTTTCTTT
J gene: TRBJ1-1
D gene: -
V gene: TRBV20-1
clone size: many

CDR3 protein: CASRPGSGGTYEQYF
CDR3 DNA: TGTGCCAGCAGGCCGGGTAGCGGGGGGACCTACGAGCAGTACTTC
J gene: TRBJ2-7
D gene: TRBD2
V gene: TRBV6-1
clone size: many

CDR3 protein: CASSVGTGAINEQFF
CDR3 DNA: TGCGCCAGCAGCGTCGGGACAGGCGCGATCAATGAGCAGTTCTTC
J gene: TRBJ2-1
D gene: TRBD1
V gene: TRBV5-1
clone size: -

CDR3 protein: CATGAPNYGYTF
CDR3 DNA: TGTGCCACCGGGGCCCCTAACTATGGCTACACCTTC
J gene: TRBJ1-2
D gene: -
V gene: TRBV10-3
clone size: few

CDR3 protein: CASSLKGGNTEAFF
CDR3 DNA: TGTGCCAGCAGCCTCAAGGGAGGGAACACTGAAGCTTTCTTT
J gene: TRBJ1-1
D gene: -
V gene: TRBV12-3/TRBV12-4
clone size: few

CDR3 protein: CASRWTQRGEQFF
CDR3 DNA: TGCGCCAGCAGATGGACCCAGCGGGGTGAGCAGTTCTTC
J gene: TRBJ2-1
D gene: TRBD2
V gene: TRBV5-1
clone size: many

CDR3 protein: CASSKQGGDTQYF
CDR3 DNA: TGTGCCAGCAGCAAACAGGGGGGAGATACGCAGTATTTT
J gene: TRBJ2-3
D gene: TRBD1
V gene: TRBV7-9
clone size: -

CDR3 protein: CASSYSTKGKGVPHEQFF
CDR3 DNA: TGTGCCAGCAGTTACTCCACTAAGGGAAAGGGGGTTCCTCATGAGCAGTTCTTC
J gene: TRBJ2-1
D gene: -
V gene: TRBV6-8
clone size: -

CDR3 protein: CASSLAMGRPGNEQFF
CDR3 DNA: TGTGCCAGCAGCTTAGCGATGGGGAGACCAGGCAATGAGCAGTTCTTC
J gene: TRBJ2-1
D gene: -
V gene: TRBV7-9
clone size: medium-sized

CDR3 protein: CASSIVVSGEQFF
CDR3 DNA: TGTGCCAGTAGTATTGTCGTCTCTGGTGAGCAGTTCTTC
J gene: TRBJ2-1
D gene: -
V gene: TRBV19
clone size: -

CDR3 protein: CASSHTASSGQETQYF
CDR3 DNA: TGTGCCAGCAGCCATACCGCATCTAGCGGCCAAGAGACCCAGTACTTC
J gene: TRBJ2-5
D gene: TRBD2
V gene: TRBV7-6
clone size: -

CDR3 protein: CAWNSGGWNEQFF
CDR3 DNA: TGTGCCTGGAATAGCGGGGGGTGGAATGAGCAGTTCTTC
J gene: TRBJ2-1
D gene: TRBD2
V gene: TRBV30
clone size: -

CDR3 protein: CASSTDRTSYEQYF
CDR3 DNA: TGTGCCAGCAGCACCGACAGGACCTCCTACGAGCAGTACTTC
J gene: TRBJ2-7
D gene: -
V gene: TRBV5-5
clone size: -

CDR3 protein: CASSLSREQHF
CDR3 DNA: TGTGCCAGCAGCTTATCAAGAGAGCAGCACTTC
J gene: TRBJ2-7
D gene: -
V gene: TRBV7-2
clone size: -

CDR3 protein: CASSLGLGSPLHF
CDR3 DNA: TGTGCCAGCAGCTTAGGGTTGGGCTCACCCCTCCACTTT
J gene: TRBJ1-6
D gene: -
V gene: TRBV7-3
clone size: many

CDR3 protein: CASSQGSLAGGPKETQYF
CDR3 DNA: TGTGCCAGCAGCCAAGGGTCCCTAGCGGGGGGGCCGAAGGAGACCCAGTACTTC
J gene: TRBJ2-5
D gene: TRBD2
V gene: TRBV7-2
clone size: many

CDR3 protein: CASSPVGRTNEKLFF
CDR3 DNA: TGTGCCAGCAGCCCGGTCGGAAGAACTAATGAAAAACTGTTTTTT
J gene: TRBJ1-4
D gene: -
V gene: TRBV14
clone size: -

CDR3 protein: CASSVWRVLNTEAFF
CDR3 DNA: TGTGCCAGCAGTGTATGGAGGGTTCTGAACACTGAAGCTTTCTTT
J gene: TRBJ1-1
D gene: -
V gene: TRBV2
clone size: many

CDR3 protein: CASNQVNQETQYF
CDR3 DNA: TGTGCCAGCAACCAGGTGAACCAAGAGACCCAGTACTTC
J gene: TRBJ2-5
D gene: -
V gene: TRBV3-1
clone size: many

CDR3 protein: CASRQLSYNEQFF
CDR3 DNA: TGTGCCAGCCGACAGCTCTCCTACAATGAGCAGTTCTTC
J gene: TRBJ2-1
D gene: -
V gene: TRBV6-2/TRBV6-3
clone size: many

CDR3 protein: CASSQEDRQNSPLHF
CDR3 DNA: TGTGCCAGCAGCCAAGAGGATAGGCAGAATTCACCCCTCCACTTT
J gene: TRBJ1-6
D gene: -
V gene: TRBV4-2
clone size: -

CDR3 protein: CATSRGLGTDYNEQFF
CDR3 DNA: TGTGCCACCAGCAGAGGACTCGGGACAGACTACAATGAGCAGTTCTTC
J gene: TRBJ2-1
D gene: TRBD1
V gene: TRBV15
clone size: many

CDR3 protein: CASSLRGASTDTQYF
CDR3 DNA: TGTGCCAGCAGTTTGAGAGGGGCTAGCACGGATACGCAGTATTTT
J gene: TRBJ2-3
D gene: -
V gene: TRBV27
clone size: -

CDR3 protein: CASTPGPGTSSGANVLTF
CDR3 DNA: TGTGCCAGCACCCCGGGCCCAGGGACCTCTTCTGGGGCCAACGTCCTGACTTTC
J gene: TRBJ2-6
D gene: -
V gene: TRBV7-6
clone size: many

CDR3 protein: CASSQDIGNEQFF
CDR3 DNA: TGTGCCAGCAGCCAAGATATTGGCAATGAGCAGTTCTTC
J gene: TRBJ2-1
D gene: -
V gene: TRBV3-1
clone size: -